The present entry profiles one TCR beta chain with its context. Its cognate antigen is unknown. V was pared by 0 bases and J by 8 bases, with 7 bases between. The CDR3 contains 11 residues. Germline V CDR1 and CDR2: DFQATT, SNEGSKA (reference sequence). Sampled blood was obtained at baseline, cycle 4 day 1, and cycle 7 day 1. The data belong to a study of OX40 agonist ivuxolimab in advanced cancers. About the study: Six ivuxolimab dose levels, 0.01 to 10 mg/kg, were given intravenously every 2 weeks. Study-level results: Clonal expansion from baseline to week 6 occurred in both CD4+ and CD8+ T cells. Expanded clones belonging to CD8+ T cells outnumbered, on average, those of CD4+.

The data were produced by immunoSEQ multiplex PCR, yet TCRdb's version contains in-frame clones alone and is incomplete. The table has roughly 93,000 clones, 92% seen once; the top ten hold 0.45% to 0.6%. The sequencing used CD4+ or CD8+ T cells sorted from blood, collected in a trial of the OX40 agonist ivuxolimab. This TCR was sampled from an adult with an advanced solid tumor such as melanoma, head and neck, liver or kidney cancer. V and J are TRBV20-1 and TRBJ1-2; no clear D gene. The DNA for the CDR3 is TGCAGTGCTAGAGATCTTGTGGGCTACACCTTC. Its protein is CSARDLVGYTF.